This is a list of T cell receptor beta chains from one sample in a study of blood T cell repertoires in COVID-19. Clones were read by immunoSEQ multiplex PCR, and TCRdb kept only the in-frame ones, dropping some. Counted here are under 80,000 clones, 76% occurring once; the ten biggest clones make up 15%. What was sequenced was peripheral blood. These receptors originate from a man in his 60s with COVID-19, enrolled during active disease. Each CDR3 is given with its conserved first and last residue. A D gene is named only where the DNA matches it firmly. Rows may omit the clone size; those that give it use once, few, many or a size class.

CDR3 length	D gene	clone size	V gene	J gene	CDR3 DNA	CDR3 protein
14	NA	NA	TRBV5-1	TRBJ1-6	TGCGCCAGCAGCTTTTCCGGGGAAGATTCACCCCTCCACTTT	CASSFSGEDSPLHF
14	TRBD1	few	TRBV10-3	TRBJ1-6	TGTGCCTCCGGCGGGACAGGCGGTCCATCACCCCTCCACTTT	CASGGTGGPSPLHF
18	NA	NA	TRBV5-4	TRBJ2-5	TGTGCCAGCAGCACCGACGACTGGGAGGGCAGGGGAGTTGAGACCCAGTACTTC	CASSTDDWEGRGVETQYF
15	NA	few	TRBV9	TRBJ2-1	TGTGCCAGCAGCGGCGACTTGGGGGGCTACAATGAGCAGTTCTTC	CASSGDLGGYNEQFF
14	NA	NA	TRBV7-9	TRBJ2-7	TGTGCCAGCAGCTTAGCGGGTGAAGGAGCCGAGCAGTACTTC	CASSLAGEGAEQYF
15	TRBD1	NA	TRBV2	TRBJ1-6	TGTGCCAGCAGTAGGACAGGCGAACCATATTCACCCCTCCACTTT	CASSRTGEPYSPLHF
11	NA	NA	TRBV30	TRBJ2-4	TGTGCCTGGACCGCAGGAAACATTCAGTACTTC	CAWTAGNIQYF
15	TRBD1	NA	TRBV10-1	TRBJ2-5	TGCGCCAGCAGTTCGGACAGGGTGGGAACTGAGACCCAGTACTTC	CASSSDRVGTETQYF
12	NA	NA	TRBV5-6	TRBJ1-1	TGTGCCAGCAGTTTGTTCGGGACTGAAGCTTTCTTT	CASSLFGTEAFF
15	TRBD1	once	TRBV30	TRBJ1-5	TGTGCCTGGAGTAAAGCAGGGGGATGGGATCAGCCCCAGCATTTT	CAWSKAGGWDQPQHF
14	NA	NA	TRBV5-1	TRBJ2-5	TGCGCCAGCTCCGGAGAACCCCCCGGGGAGACCCAGTACTTC	CASSGEPPGETQYF
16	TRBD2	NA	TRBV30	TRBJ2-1	TGTGCCTGGAGTGTATACAGACTAGCGGGAAACAATGAGCAGTTCTTC	CAWSVYRLAGNNEQFF
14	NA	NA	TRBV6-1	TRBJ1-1	TGTGCCAGCAGTGAAACAGGTTGGGACACTGAAGCTTTCTTT	CASSETGWDTEAFF
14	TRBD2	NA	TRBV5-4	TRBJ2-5	TGTGCCAGCAGCGTACCGAGGGAGGGGGAGACCCAGTACTTC	CASSVPREGETQYF
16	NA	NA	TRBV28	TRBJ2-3	TGTGCCAGCGGCCTTCCCGGCAGGGGATACACAGATACGCAGTATTTT	CASGLPGRGYTDTQYF
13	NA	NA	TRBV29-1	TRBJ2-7	TGCAGCGTTGATAGGGACTCTCCGGGTGAGCAGTACTTC	CSVDRDSPGEQYF
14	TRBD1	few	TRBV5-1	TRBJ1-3	TGCGCCAGCAGCACTGGGACAGTTGGAAACACCATATATTTT	CASSTGTVGNTIYF
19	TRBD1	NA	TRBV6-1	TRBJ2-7	TGTGCCAGCAGTGAGTCTCCCGAGAACCGAGACAGGGAACAGTACGAGCAGTACTTC	CASSESPENRDREQYEQYF
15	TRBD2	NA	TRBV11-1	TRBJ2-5	TGTGCCAGCAGCCCAAAAAGCGGGGGGAAAGAGACCCAGTACTTC	CASSPKSGGKETQYF
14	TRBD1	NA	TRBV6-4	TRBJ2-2	TGTGCCAGCAGTGCATCAGGGGGCTACGGGGAGCTGTTTTTT	CASSASGGYGELFF
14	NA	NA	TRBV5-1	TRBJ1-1	TGCGCCGGCAGCTTGAAGGGGGAGGGCACTGAAGCTTTCTTT	CAGSLKGEGTEAFF
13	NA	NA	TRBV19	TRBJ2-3	TGTGCCAGTAGTCCAGGGAACACAGATACGCAGTATTTT	CASSPGNTDTQYF
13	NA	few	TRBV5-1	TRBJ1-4	TGCGCCAGCAGCTTAACAGGCTCTGAAAAACTGTTTTTT	CASSLTGSEKLFF
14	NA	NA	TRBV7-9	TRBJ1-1	TGTGCCAGCAGCCCCGGAGGGATAGGCACTGAAGCTTTCTTT	CASSPGGIGTEAFF
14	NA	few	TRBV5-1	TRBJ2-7	TGCGCCAGCAGCTTGGAACAGGAGATTTACGAGCAGTACTTC	CASSLEQEIYEQYF
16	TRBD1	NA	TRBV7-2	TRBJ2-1	TGTGCCAGCAGCACCTTAACAGGGGGCTCCTACAATGAGCAGTTCTTC	CASSTLTGGSYNEQFF
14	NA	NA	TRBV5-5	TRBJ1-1	TGTGCCAGCAGTTTTCGGACAGAGAACACTGAAGCTTTCTTT	CASSFRTENTEAFF
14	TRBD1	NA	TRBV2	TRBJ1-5	TGTGCCAGCAGTTACAGGGGGCTTGGGCAGCCCCAGCATTTT	CASSYRGLGQPQHF
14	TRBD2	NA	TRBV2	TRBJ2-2	TGTGCCAGCAGAGCGCTAGCGGGAGCCGGGGAGCTGTTTTTT	CASRALAGAGELFF
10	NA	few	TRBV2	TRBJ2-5	TGTGCCAGCAACGAGGAGACCCAGTACTTC	CASNEETQYF
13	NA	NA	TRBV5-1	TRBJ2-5	TGCGCCAGCAGGGAAGGCTTCGGGGAGACCCAGTACTTC	CASREGFGETQYF
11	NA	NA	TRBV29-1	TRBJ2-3	TGCAGCGTTGGGACAGCCGATACGCAGTATTTT	CSVGTADTQYF
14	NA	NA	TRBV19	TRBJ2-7	TGTGCCAGTAGTATAGGGGGCAGGGCCAACGAGCAGTACTTC	CASSIGGRANEQYF
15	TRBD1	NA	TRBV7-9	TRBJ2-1	TGTGCCAGCAGCTTGACCGGGACAGGGGGGAATGAGCAGTTCTTC	CASSLTGTGGNEQFF
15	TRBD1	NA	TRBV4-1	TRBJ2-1	TGCGCCAGCAGCCAAATGGGACCAGGGGACAGGTCGGGGTTCTTC	CASSQMGPGDRSGFF
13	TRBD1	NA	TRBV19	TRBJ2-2	TGTGCCAGTTCGCCGGGACAGTCCGGGGAGCTGTTTTTT	CASSPGQSGELFF
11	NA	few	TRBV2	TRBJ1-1	TGTGCCAGCTACGACAGGCAAGAAGCTTTCTTT	CASYDRQEAFF
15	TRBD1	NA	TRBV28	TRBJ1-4	TGTGCCAGCAACCTCGCCGGGACAGGACAAGAAAAACTGTTTTTT	CASNLAGTGQEKLFF
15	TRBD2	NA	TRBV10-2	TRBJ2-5	TGCGCCAGCAGCCCGACTAGCAGATCCCAAGAGACCCAGTACTTC	CASSPTSRSQETQYF
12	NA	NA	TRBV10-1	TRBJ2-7	TGCGCCAGCAGTGAGTCTTCAGCGGGGCAGTACTTC	CASSESSAGQYF
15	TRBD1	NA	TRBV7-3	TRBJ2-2	TGTGCCAGCCGCACGCAGACAGGGGGCACCGGGGAGCTGTTTTTT	CASRTQTGGTGELFF
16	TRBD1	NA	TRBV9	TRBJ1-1	TGTGCCAGCAGCGTAGTGGCTGGGACAGGGCGGACTGAAGCTTTCTTT	CASSVVAGTGRTEAFF
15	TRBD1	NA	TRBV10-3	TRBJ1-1	TGTGCCACCAACCCGGGACAGGGGGCCGGGGCTGAAGCTTTCTTT	CATNPGQGAGAEAFF
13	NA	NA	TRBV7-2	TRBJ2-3	TGTGCCAGCAGCTGGGGGGGCCCAGATACGCAGTATTTT	CASSWGGPDTQYF
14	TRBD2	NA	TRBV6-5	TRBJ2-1	TGTGCCAGCAAGGGGACTAGCTACTACAATGAGCAGTTCTTC	CASKGTSYYNEQFF
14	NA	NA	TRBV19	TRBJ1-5	TGTGCCAGTAGTACCCTGGGGGGTAGGGAGCCCCAGCATTTT	CASSTLGGREPQHF
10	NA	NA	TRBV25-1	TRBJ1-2	TGTGCCAGCAGTGGAACAGGGTACACCTTC	CASSGTGYTF
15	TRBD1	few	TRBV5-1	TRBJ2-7	TGCGCCAGCAGCCCGGTGGGGGACAGCTCCTACGAGCAGTACTTC	CASSPVGDSSYEQYF
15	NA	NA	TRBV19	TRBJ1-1	TGTGCCAGTAGTATTAAACAGGGATTGAACACTGAAGCTTTCTTT	CASSIKQGLNTEAFF
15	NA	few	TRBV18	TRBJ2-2	TGTGCCAGCTCACCGTCCCAGGGGCGAACCGGGGAGCTGTTTTTT	CASSPSQGRTGELFF
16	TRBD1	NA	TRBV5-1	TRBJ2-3	TGCGCCAGCGGGACAGGAGCCCTTCCCCAGGGGGATACGCAGTATTTT	CASGTGALPQGDTQYF